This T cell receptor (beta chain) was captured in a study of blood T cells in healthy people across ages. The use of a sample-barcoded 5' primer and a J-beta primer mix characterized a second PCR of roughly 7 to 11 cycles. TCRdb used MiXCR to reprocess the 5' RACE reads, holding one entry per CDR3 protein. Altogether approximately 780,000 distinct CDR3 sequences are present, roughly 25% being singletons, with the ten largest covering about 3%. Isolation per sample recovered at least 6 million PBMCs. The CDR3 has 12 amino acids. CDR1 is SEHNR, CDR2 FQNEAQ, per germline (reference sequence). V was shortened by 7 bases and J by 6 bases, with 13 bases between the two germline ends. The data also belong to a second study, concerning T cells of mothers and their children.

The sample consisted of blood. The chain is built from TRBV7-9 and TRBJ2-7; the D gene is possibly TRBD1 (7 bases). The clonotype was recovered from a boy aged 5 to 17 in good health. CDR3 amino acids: CASNSQGGEQYF. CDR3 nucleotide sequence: TGTGCCAGCAACAGTCAGGGGGGCGAGCAGTACTTC.